This TCR beta chain is from a study of blood T cell repertoires in COVID-19. V lost 3 bases to trimming and J lost 2 bases; unmatched junction nucleotides: 9. The CDR3 has 16 residues. CDR1 and CDR2 from the germline V gene are SGHNT and YYREEE (reference sequence). As handled by the study authors: How many nucleated cells were present was estimated from reference gene primer amplification. Profiling relied on immunoSEQ multiplex PCR, and the TCRdb table lists in-frame clones only, not all of them. Clone size and V and J calls were adopted from that table, with D and trimming inferred from the DNA. The table has some 290,000 clones, 80% to 90% seen once. Enrolment of Seattle patients took place during active infection, and they were followed longitudinally.

The V and J genes are TRBV5-4 and TRBJ2-5, with 8 bases aligning to TRBD2. The sequence was obtained from a woman aged 25 to 39 with COVID-19, enrolled during active disease. The source material was peripheral blood. CDR3 region: CASSSLAGGWQETQYF. CDR3 nucleotide sequence: TGTGCCAGCAGCTCCCTCGCGGGGGGATGGCAAGAGACCCAGTACTTC.